The present TCR beta chain was sequenced within a study of blood T cell repertoires in COVID-19 (dated by TCRdb to the early 2020s). Turning to the overall study: The collaborator samples originated in the United States, Italy and Spain and spanned the acute and convalescent phases of COVID-19. The material from the prospective study consisted of cDNA or gDNA derived from T cells, B-cell-depleted T cells, or PBMCs. The dataset comprised deeply sampled blood TCRbeta repertoires from subjects exposed to, actively infected with, or recovered from COVID-19. The repertoires were made available in a free public database intended to serve as a resource for research on the immune response to SARS-CoV-2. The samples were drawn from two sources: the first 160 participants of the ongoing ImmuneRACE study, and over 1,000 subjects contributed by 6 global collaborators. The sample metadata nearly always contained a de-identified subject ID, COVID-19 status, age in years and sex. Where HLA class I and class II types were available, the types were taken from metadata supplied by the sample provider, not from assay-based typing.

Beyond this particular receptor, the publication reports: Clinical and demographic metadata were provided uncurated, with the amount varying by source and participant.

In Seattle, one collaborating source enrolled patients while the infection was active and tracked those patients longitudinally over the course of disease. Each collaborating institution followed its own protocols to collect whole blood in K2EDTA tubes. For TCRbeta analysis, collaborator samples were shipped as frozen whole blood, as isolated PBMCs, or as DNA extracted from either sample type. As for this clone: Its cognate antigen has yet to be identified. Base quality data are lacking; no much larger clone is found one base away.

TCRbeta CDR3 regions were amplified from genomic DNA using the immunoSEQ Assay, a bias-controlled multiplex PCR. The paper's processing steps were these. The number of nucleated cells in each sample was estimated by amplification of reference gene primers within the assay. To quantify the absolute abundance of each unique TCRbeta CDR3 rearrangement, sequence reads were collapsed and filtered. For each sample, productive Simpson clonality was calculated by taking the square root of Simpson's diversity index across productive rearrangements. TCRdb retrieved this table from immuneACCESS and kept in-frame rearrangements only. Not all clones are present; in checked studies, unresolved V genes account for under half, and no reason is known for the remainder. The V and J calls and clone size were taken over from that table, and D and trimming were inferred from the DNA. This sample is represented by 95,000 to 150,000 clones; roughly 74% of them were singletons. In total, the top ten clones hold about 6.3% of the sample.

The junction shows trimming of 5 bases on V and 1 base on J, plus 12 bases between the germline ends. The CDR3 runs 15 residues from the cysteine to the phenylalanine. The CDR3 DNA has 45 bases and is translated from base 1. In the germline V gene (reference sequence), CDR1 corresponds to SGHAT and CDR2 to FQDESV. This chain joins TRBV11-1 to TRBJ1-3; there is no confident call for the D gene. The TCR sequence derives from a man older than 75 with COVID-19, enrolled during active disease. The sample taken for sequencing was peripheral blood. The DNA sequence is TGTGCCAGCAGCCCCCGGCCGGGATCTGGAAACACCATATATTTT. Its translation reads: CASSPRPGSGNTIYF.